The 27 T cell receptor beta chains listed next were all sequenced from one sample in a study of blood T cells in healthy people across ages. A second PCR of about 7 to 11 cycles used a sample-barcoded 5' primer and a J-beta primer mix. TCRdb redid the calling of the 5' RACE reads with MiXCR, one entry per CDR3 protein. The sample lists about 1.6 million distinct CDR3 sequences; about 31% were seen once. Sequencing was done on a sample of blood. Receptors originate from a woman aged 25-40 years in good health.

This clonotype was detected only a few times. V usage is TRBV11-2 and J usage is TRBJ2-1; D is possibly TRBD2 (6 bases). The germline V and J ends were trimmed by 5 bases and 0 bases, with 14 bases remaining between them. CDR1 and CDR2 (germline): SGHAT, FQNNGV. The CDR3 extends over 16 amino acids. CDR3 in DNA: TGTGCCAGCAGCCCCTTCGGGACTCTCTCCTACAATGAGCAGTTCTTC. This translates into CASSPFGTLSYNEQFF.

The rearrangement uses TRBV7-3 and TRBJ2-3; 7 positions agree with TRBD2. The V segment lost 1 base and the J segment 3 bases; nucleotides outside the gene matches: 4. Germline V CDR1 and CDR2: SGHTA, FQGTGA. There are 15 residues in the CDR3. DNA of the CDR3: TGTGCCAGCAGCTTAATAGCGGGTTTGACAGATACGCAGTATTTT. Residues: CASSLIAGLTDTQYF.

This sequence joins TRBV28 and TRBJ2-5; 11 nucleotides line up with TRBD2. The J call may not be correct, given that the DNA end is closer to TRBJ2-7. Germline lookup yields CDR1 MDHEN and CDR2 SYDVKM. The CDR3 contains 17 residues. The CDR3 sequence: CASSRLAGNLLLREQYF. The CDR3 DNA follows: TGTGCCAGCAGCCGACTAGCGGGAAATCTTCTCTTGCGCGAGCAGTACTTC.

The chain recombines TRBV28 with TRBJ2-3; D is unresolved. The V end was cut by 4 bases, the J end by 4 bases, with 18 bases between. CDR1 and CDR2 (germline): MDHEN, SYDVKM. The CDR3 extends over 16 amino acids. CDR3 DNA: TGTGCCAGCAGTTCACTTACGCTTCTGGCCGCAGATACGCAGTATTTT. It specifies CASSSLTLLAADTQYF.

This chain links TRBV7-9 with TRBJ1-1; TRBD1 agrees at 7 bases. The J segment lost 3 bases and the V segment lost 5 bases, leaving 6 bases of the junction unmatched. The CDR3 length is 14 residues. CDR1 is SEHNR, CDR2 FQNEAQ, per germline (reference sequence). The CDR3 loop reads CASSTQGTDTEAFF. For the CDR3, the DNA is TGTGCCAGCAGCACACAGGGGACGGACACTGAAGCTTTCTTT.

The genes are TRBV4-1 and TRBJ2-7; D possibly corresponds to TRBD1 (6 bases). V was pared by 4 bases and J by 2 bases, with 18 bases between. This CDR3 region has 16 residues. CDR1 is MGHRA and CDR2 is YSYEKL in the germline V gene. CDR3 region: CASSPGTPYGAYEQYF. The CDR3 DNA reads as TGCGCCAGCAGCCCAGGGACACCCTACGGGGCCTACGAGCAGTACTTC.

This rearrangement joins TRBV6-6 to TRBJ2-3, with TRBD1 identical over 9 bases. The germline CDR1 and CDR2 sequences are MNHNY and SVGAGI (reference sequence). The CDR3 is made up of 14 amino acids. V dropped 2 bases and J dropped 4; count of bases not matched to a gene: 1. CDR3 DNA sequence: TGTGCCAGCAGTTACGGGACAGGGCCAGATACGCAGTATTTT. Protein sequence: CASSYGTGPDTQYF.

At least ten counts were recorded for this clonotype. This chain connects TRBV14 to TRBJ2-3, with TRBD1 as a possible D gene (6 bases). CDR3 size: 13 residues. The germline CDR1 and CDR2 sequences are SGHDN and FVKESK. Deletions cut 4 bases from V and 6 bases from J, with 11 bases between. The CDR3, as DNA: TGTGCCAGCAGCCGATTCCAGGGGGATACGCAGTATTTT. It codes for CASSRFQGDTQYF.

The gene calls are TRBV20-1 and TRBJ1-6; D perhaps matches TRBD1 (5 bases). This CDR3 is built from 12 residues. V lost 6 bases and J lost 9, with 12 bases in between. Germline lookup yields CDR1 DFQATT and CDR2 SNEGSKA (reference sequence). The CDR3 sequence: CSAGDGVSPLHF. The CDR3, as DNA: TGCAGTGCGGGGGACGGCGTTTCACCCCTCCACTTT.

This clonotype has just a few counts. This sequence joins TRBV4-1 and TRBJ2-7, with 13 nucleotides matching TRBD2. The trim removed 1 base at V and 6 bases at J, leaving 3 bases unmatched. This CDR3 has 15 amino acids. Germline V gene lookup returns CDR1 MGHRA and CDR2 YSYEKL. The CDR3 DNA reads as TGCGCCAGCAGCCAAGGGACTAGCGGGAGTTGCGAGCAGTACTTC. Translation gives CASSQGTSGSCEQYF.

In this sample, this clonotype turned up a few times. The rearrangement uses TRBV7-9 and TRBJ2-1, with TRBD2 matching 8 bases. Germline V gene sequence: CDR1 SEHNR, CDR2 FQNEAQ (reference sequence). J lost 8 bases, V lost 5 bases, and 11 bases had no gene match. The CDR3 contains 15 residues. This CDR3 reads CASSLGPSGSDEQFF. The CDR3 DNA reads TGTGCCAGCAGCCTAGGCCCTAGCGGGTCGGATGAGCAGTTCTTC.

On this clonotype itself: A read error may be the cause here, since a much bigger clone is one base away. The chain is built from TRBV11-1 and TRBJ2-1; D uncertain. This CDR3 region has 13 residues. The germline gives CDR1 SGHAT, CDR2 FQDESV (reference sequence). Deletions cut 8 bases from V and 0 bases from J, with 8 bases between. This CDR3 is CASQASSYNEQFF. The CDR3 coding sequence is TGTGCCAGCCAGGCGAGCTCCTACAATGAGCAGTTCTTC.

This clonotype was detected only a few times. This chain connects TRBV15 to TRBJ1-1; 10 bases are shared with TRBD1. Germline V gene sequence: CDR1 LNHNV, CDR2 YYDKDF (reference sequence). Germline trimming cut 5 bases from V and 7 bases from J; bases unmatched to any gene: 7. The CDR3 consists of 14 residues. CDR3 sequence: CATSPDRGQGEAFF. CDR3 DNA: TGTGCCACCAGCCCCGACAGGGGGCAAGGTGAAGCTTTCTTT.

The rearrangement joins TRBV6-1 to TRBJ1-2, with D unclear. Germline CDR1 reads MNHNS; CDR2 reads SASEGT. There are 13 residues in the CDR3. Trimming stripped 4 bases from V and 7 bases from J, with 13 bases between. In DNA, the CDR3 is TGTGCCAGCAGTGTAGTCCGCCCCGGTGGCTACACCTTC. Translated, it gives CASSVVRPGGYTF.

The CDR3 loop is CSARERIGWNQETQYF. In DNA form, the CDR3 reads TGCAGTGCTAGAGAACGGATTGGCTGGAACCAAGAGACCCAGTACTTC. The rearrangement links TRBV20-1 to TRBJ2-5, with unresolved D. Germline assignment: CDR1 DFQATT and CDR2 SNEGSKA (reference sequence). The CDR3 loop spans 16 amino acids. V gave up 0 bases and J gave up 0 bases, with 14 bases separating them.

This clonotype was recorded many times. The germline gene is not matched at one end of the junction; a read error may be the cause. The V gene is TRBV12-3 or TRBV12-4, the J gene TRBJ2-1; 9 bases fit TRBD2. CDR3 length: 14 amino acids. This chain's CDR3 is CASSLAGFYNEQFF. The CDR3 DNA is TGTGCCAGCAGTCTAGCGGGGTTCTACAATGAGCAGTTCTTC.

This clonotype has just a few counts. The CDR3 is CASSVGAESPLHF. In DNA, the CDR3 is TGTGCCAGCAGTGTGGGGGCAGAGTCACCCCTCCACTTT. The chain recombines TRBV6-1 with TRBJ1-6; D is possibly TRBD1 (6 bases). This CDR3 region has 13 residues. Germline lookup yields CDR1 MNHNS and CDR2 SASEGT. The V end lost 4 bases, the J end lost 10 bases, and 11 bases lay between the germline ends.

There are a few counts of this clonotype. This chain connects TRBV9 to TRBJ2-3; 10 bases are a match to TRBD2. The CDR3 has 17 residues. Germline CDR1 SGDLS, CDR2 YYNGEE. Trimming took 0 bases from V and 7 from J; bases not matched to a gene: 11. CDR3 nucleotide sequence: TGTGCCAGCAGCGTAGATCTCAGCGGGGGGGCACGAAATACGCAGTATTTT. Protein product: CASSVDLSGGARNTQYF.

The sample holds one count of this clonotype. The chain is built from TRBV29-1 and TRBJ1-4, with 9 bases fitting TRBD1. CDR1 and CDR2 from the germline V gene are SQVTM and ANQGSEA. The junction had 12 bases not matched to a gene; V was cut back by 8 bases and J by 5 bases. CDR3 length: 15 residues. CDR3 nucleotides: TGCAGCCTAAGGGACAGGGATCGCGTAAATGAAAAACTGTTTTTT. Translating gives CSLRDRDRVNEKLFF.

This chain uses TRBV20-1 with TRBJ2-5, with TRBD2 matching 11 bases. CDR3 length equals 15 residues. Germline V gene lookup returns CDR1 DFQATT and CDR2 SNEGSKA (reference sequence). After removal of 4 bases from V and 4 bases from J, the junction contained 8 bases not matched to a gene. The CDR3, as DNA: TGCAGTGCTACTTATAGCGGGAGGGCCGGAGAGACCCAGTACTTC. It is translated as CSATYSGRAGETQYF.

On this clonotype: The junction differs from germline at one of its ends, possibly a read error. The gene calls are TRBV3-1 and TRBJ2-7; 7 nucleotides line up with TRBD1. The V gene's germline CDR1 is LGHDT and CDR2 YNNKEL (reference sequence). The CDR3 is 14 amino acids. The CDR3 here is CAGSRQGNPYEQYF. CDR3 bases: TGTGCCGGCAGCCGACAGGGCAATCCCTACGAGCAGTACTTC.

This clonotype has more than one count but fewer than ten. One end of the junction varies from germline; a read error may be responsible. The chain has TRBV4-1 and TRBJ1-2; D remains unclear. The CDR3 loop spans 13 amino acids. Germline loops: CDR1 MGHRA, CDR2 YSYEKL. CDR3 DNA: TGCGCCGGCAGCCAAGGGCCGGGTTGGGGCTACACCTTC. This encodes CAGSQGPGWGYTF.

The chain has TRBV27 and TRBJ2-1, with 9 bases that match TRBD2. Germline CDR1 MNHEY, CDR2 SMNVEV (reference sequence). Trimming took 6 bases from V and 4 from J; bases not matched to a gene: 13. The CDR3 length is 17 residues. CDR3 DNA: TGTGCCAGCAGCCTTACCCCCGCGGGAGGGTATTACAATGAGCAGTTCTTC. It encodes CASSLTPAGGYYNEQFF.

The chain employs TRBV3-1 and TRBJ2-1, with D unclear. Deletions cut 6 bases from V and 8 bases from J, with 14 bases between. Per germline, CDR1 LGHDT and CDR2 YNNKEL (reference sequence). The CDR3 spans 13 residues. As DNA, the CDR3 is TGTGCCAGCAGTACCGGGCCAAGAGATGAGCAGTTCTTC. This gives the protein CASSTGPRDEQFF.

V is TRBV5-1 and J is TRBJ2-1; 10 bases map to TRBD1. The V segment lost 2 bases and the J segment 9 bases; nucleotides outside the gene matches: 11. The length of the CDR3 is 16 residues. The germline CDR1 and CDR2 sequences are SGHRS and YFSETQ. CDR3: CASSFMPDRGAGEQFF. The CDR3 nucleotides are TGCGCCAGCAGCTTTATGCCGGACAGGGGGGCCGGTGAGCAGTTCTTC.

This clonotype was picked up many times. The chain uses TRBV29-1 and TRBJ2-7, with 7 bases aligning to TRBD2. The germline V gene has CDR1 SQVTM and CDR2 ANQGSEA. The CDR3 consists of 13 residues. The V segment lost 7 bases and the J segment 6 bases; nucleotides outside the gene matches: 12. The CDR3 protein is CSASSGPWGEQYF. CDR3 DNA sequence: TGCAGCGCTTCTAGCGGTCCCTGGGGCGAGCAGTACTTC.

This clonotype was picked up a small number of times. The chain joins TRBV11-2 to TRBJ2-1, with TRBD2 matching 9 bases. CDR1 is SGHAT and CDR2 is FQNNGV in the germline V gene. The CDR3 spans 15 residues. The J segment lost 5 bases and the V segment lost 3 bases, leaving 5 bases of the junction unmatched. The CDR3 region has the DNA TGTGCCAGCAGCTTCACCGCGGGGGGGGACAATGAGCAGTTCTTC. Protein sequence: CASSFTAGGDNEQFF. Drawing the rest from reference TRBV11-2 and TRBJ2-1, the complete variable domain is EAGVAQSPRYKIIEKRQSVAFWCNPISGHATLYWYQQILGQGPKLLIQFQNNGVVDDSQLPKDRFSAERLKGVDSTLKIQPAKLEDSAVYLCASSFTAGGDNEQFFGPGTRLTVL.